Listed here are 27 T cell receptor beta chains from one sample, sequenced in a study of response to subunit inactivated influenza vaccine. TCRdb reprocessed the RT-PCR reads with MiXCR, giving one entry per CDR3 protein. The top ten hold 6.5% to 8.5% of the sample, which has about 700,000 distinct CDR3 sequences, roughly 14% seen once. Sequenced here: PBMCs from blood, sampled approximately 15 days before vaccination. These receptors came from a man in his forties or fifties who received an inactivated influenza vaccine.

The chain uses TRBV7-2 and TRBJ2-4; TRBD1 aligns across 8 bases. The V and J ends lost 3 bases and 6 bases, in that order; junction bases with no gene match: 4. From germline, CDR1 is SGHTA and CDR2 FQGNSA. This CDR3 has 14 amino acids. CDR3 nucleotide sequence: TGTGCCAGCAGCTTCGGACAGGGTACAAACATTCAGTACTTC. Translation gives CASSFGQGTNIQYF.

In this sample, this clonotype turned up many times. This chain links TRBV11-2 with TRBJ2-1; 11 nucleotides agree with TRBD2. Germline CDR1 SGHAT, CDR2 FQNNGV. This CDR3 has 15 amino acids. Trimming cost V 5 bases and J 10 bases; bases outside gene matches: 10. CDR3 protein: CASSQNSGGAWEQFF. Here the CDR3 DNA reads TGTGCCAGCAGCCAAAATAGCGGGGGGGCGTGGGAGCAGTTCTTC.

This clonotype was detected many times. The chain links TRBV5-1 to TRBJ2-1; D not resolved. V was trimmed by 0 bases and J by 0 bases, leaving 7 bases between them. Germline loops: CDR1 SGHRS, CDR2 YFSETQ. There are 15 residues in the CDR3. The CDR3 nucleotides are TGCGCCAGCAGCTTGGACGCTAGCTCCTACAATGAGCAGTTCTTC. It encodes CASSLDASSYNEQFF.

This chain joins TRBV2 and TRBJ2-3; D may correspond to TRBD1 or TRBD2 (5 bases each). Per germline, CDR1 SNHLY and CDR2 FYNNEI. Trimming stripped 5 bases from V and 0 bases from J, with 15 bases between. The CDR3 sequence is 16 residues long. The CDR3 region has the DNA TGTGCCAGCAGTCGGGACGACGGGGCTAGCACAGATACGCAGTATTTT. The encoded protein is CASSRDDGASTDTQYF.

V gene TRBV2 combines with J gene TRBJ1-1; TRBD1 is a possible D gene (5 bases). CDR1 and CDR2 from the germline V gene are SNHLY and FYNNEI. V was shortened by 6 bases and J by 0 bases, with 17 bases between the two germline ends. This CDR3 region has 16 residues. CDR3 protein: CASRDIMQGMNTEAFF. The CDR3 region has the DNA TGTGCCAGCAGAGATATTATGCAGGGCATGAACACTGAAGCTTTCTTT. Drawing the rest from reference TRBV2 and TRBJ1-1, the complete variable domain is EPEVTQTPSHQVTQMGQEVILRCVPISNHLYFYWYRQILGQKVEFLVSFYNNEISEKSEIFDDQFSVERPDGSNFTLKIRSTKLEDSAMYFCASRDIMQGMNTEAFFGQGTRLTVV.

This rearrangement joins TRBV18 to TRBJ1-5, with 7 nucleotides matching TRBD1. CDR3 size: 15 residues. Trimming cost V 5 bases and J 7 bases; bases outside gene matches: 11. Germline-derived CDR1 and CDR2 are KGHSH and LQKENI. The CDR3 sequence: CASSTTTGSTQPQHF. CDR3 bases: TGTGCCAGCTCAACAACGACAGGGTCAACACAGCCCCAGCATTTT.

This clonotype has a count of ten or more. CDR3 residues: CASSWNRGGEQYF. The CDR3 region has the DNA TGCGCCAGCAGCTGGAACAGGGGTGGCGAGCAGTACTTC. The genes are TRBV5-1 and TRBJ2-7, with 7 nucleotides matching TRBD1. V lost 3 bases and J lost 6; bases outside the gene matches: 6. The CDR3 runs 13 residues. CDR1 and CDR2 from the germline V gene are SGHRS and YFSETQ.

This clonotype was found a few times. The CDR3 protein is CASSSGGVEKLFF. The CDR3 bases are TGCGCCAGCAGCTCCGGAGGTGTTGAAAAACTGTTTTTT. J is TRBJ1-4 and V is TRBV5-1; D remains ambiguous. V lost 3 bases, J lost 7 bases, and 10 bases lay in between. The CDR3 has 13 amino acids. Germline V lookup: CDR1 SGHRS, CDR2 YFSETQ.

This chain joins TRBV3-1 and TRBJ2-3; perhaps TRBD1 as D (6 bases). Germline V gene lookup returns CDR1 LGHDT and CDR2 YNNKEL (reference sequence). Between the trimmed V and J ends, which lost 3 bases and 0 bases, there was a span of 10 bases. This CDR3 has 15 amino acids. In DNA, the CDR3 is TGTGCCAGCAGCCACTTGGACAGAAGCACAGATACGCAGTATTTT. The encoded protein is CASSHLDRSTDTQYF.

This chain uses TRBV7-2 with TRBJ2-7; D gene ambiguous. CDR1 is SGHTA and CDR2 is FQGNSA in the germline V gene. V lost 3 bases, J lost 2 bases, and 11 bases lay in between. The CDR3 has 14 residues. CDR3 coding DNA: TGTGCCAGCAGCTTCTCTCACAGCACCTACGAGCAGTACTTC. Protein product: CASSFSHSTYEQYF. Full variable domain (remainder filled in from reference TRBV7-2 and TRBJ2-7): GAGVSQSPSNKVTEKGKDVELRCDPISGHTALYWYRQSLGQGLEFLIYFQGNSAPDKSGLPSDRFSAERTGGSVSTLTIQRTQQEDSAVYLCASSFSHSTYEQYFGPGTRLTVT.

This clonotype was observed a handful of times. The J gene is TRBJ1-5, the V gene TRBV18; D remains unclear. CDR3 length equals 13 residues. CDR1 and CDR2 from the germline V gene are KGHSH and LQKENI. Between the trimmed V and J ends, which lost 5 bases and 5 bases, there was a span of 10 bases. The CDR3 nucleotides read TGTGCCAGCTCATATACGGAGCATCAGCCCCAGCATTTT. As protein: CASSYTEHQPQHF.

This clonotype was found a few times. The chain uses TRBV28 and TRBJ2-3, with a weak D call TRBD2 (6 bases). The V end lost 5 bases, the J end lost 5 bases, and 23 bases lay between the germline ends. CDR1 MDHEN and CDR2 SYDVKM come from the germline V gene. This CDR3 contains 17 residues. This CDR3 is CASSPGGWRGLEDTQYF. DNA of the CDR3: TGTGCCAGCAGTCCCGGAGGCTGGCGGGGTCTAGAAGATACGCAGTATTTT.

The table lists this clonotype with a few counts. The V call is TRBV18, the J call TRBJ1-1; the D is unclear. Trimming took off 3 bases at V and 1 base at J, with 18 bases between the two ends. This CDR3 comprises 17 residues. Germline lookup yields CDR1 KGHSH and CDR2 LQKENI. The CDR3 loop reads CASSPVAGTMSNTEAFF. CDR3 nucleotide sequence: TGTGCCAGCTCACCCGTGGCAGGTACAATGTCGAACACTGAAGCTTTCTTT.

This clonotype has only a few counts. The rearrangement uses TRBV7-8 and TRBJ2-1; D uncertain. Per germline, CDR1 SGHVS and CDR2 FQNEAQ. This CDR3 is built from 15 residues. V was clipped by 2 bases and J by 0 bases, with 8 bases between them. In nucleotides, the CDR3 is TGTGCCAGCAGCTTAATGGTATCCTCCTACAATGAGCAGTTCTTC. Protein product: CASSLMVSSYNEQFF.

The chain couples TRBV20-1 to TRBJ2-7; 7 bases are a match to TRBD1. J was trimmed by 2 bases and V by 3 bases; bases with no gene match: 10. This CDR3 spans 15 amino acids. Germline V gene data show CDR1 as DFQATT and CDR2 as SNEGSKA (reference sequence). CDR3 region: CSARPARDSPYEQYF. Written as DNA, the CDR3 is TGCAGTGCTAGGCCGGCTCGGGACAGCCCCTACGAGCAGTACTTC.

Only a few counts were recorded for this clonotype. CDR3 nucleotides: TGTGCCAGCAGCCGGGACCCCCCGAACACCGGGGAGCTGTTTTTT. The encoded protein is CASSRDPPNTGELFF. The genes are TRBV7-6 and TRBJ2-2; D tentatively reads TRBD1 or TRBD2 (5 bases each). Per the germline V gene, CDR1 is SGHVS and CDR2 is FNYEAQ. The V gene lost 5 bases and the J gene lost 0 bases, with 10 bases spanning the gap. The CDR3 has 15 amino acids.

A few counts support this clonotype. This chain's CDR3 is CASSVPLRPQHF. The CDR3 nucleotides read TGTGCCAGCAGTGTCCCCTTACGACCCCAGCATTTT. The chain employs TRBV12-3 or TRBV12-4 and TRBJ1-5, with no clear D. There are 12 residues in the CDR3. The V end lost 5 bases, the J end lost 10 bases, and 12 bases lay between the germline ends.

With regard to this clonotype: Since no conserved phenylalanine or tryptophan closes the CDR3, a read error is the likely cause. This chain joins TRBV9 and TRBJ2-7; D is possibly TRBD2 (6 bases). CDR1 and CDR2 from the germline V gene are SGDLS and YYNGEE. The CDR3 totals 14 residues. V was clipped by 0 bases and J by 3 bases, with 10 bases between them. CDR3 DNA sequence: TGTGCCAGCAGCGTAGGGGACTCGGACTACGAGCAGTACCTC. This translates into CASSVGDSDYEQYL.

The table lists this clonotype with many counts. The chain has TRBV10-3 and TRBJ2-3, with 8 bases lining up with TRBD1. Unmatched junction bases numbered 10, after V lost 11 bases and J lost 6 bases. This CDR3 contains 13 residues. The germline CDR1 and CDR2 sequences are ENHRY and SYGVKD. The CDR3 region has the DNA TGTGCCGCTACGACAGGGGCAGGGGATACGCAGTATTTT. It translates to CAATTGAGDTQYF.

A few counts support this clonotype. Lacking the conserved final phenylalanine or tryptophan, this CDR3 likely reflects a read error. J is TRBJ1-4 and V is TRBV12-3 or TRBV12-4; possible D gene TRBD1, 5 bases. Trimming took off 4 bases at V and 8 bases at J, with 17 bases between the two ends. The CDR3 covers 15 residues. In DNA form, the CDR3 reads TGTGCCAGCAGTTCCCCGGGACGGAAGGACGAAAAACTGTTTGTT. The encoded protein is CASSSPGRKDEKLFV.

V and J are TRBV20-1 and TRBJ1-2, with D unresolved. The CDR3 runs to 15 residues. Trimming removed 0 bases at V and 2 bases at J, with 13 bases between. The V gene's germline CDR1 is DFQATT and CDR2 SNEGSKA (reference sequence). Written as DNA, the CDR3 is TGCAGTGCTAGAGATATAGACGGATTAAACTATGGCTACACCTTC. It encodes CSARDIDGLNYGYTF.

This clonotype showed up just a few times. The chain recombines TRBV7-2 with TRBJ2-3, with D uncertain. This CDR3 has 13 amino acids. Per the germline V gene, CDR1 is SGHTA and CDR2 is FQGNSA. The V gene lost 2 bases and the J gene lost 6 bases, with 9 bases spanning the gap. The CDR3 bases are TGTGCCAGCAGCTTAATGGTCGACGATACGCAGTATTTT. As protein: CASSLMVDDTQYF.

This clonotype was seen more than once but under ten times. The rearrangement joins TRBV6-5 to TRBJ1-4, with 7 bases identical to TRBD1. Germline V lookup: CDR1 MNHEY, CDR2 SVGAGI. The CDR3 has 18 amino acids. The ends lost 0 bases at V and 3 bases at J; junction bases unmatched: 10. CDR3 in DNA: TGTGCCAGCAGTTACTCGAGAGAGGGGGCGCTTTCTAATGAAAAACTGTTTTTT. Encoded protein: CASSYSREGALSNEKLFF.

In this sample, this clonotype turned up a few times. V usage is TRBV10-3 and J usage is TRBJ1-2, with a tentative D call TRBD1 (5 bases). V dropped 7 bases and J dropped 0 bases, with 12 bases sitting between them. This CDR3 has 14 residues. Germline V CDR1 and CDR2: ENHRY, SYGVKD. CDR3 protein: CAIIDSPTNYGYTF. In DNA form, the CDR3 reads TGTGCCATCATTGACAGCCCTACTAACTATGGCTACACCTTC.

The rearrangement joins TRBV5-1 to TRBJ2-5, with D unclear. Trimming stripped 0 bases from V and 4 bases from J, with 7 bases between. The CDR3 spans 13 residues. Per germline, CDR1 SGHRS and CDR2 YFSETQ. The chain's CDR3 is CASSLDSLETQYF. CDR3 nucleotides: TGCGCCAGCAGCTTGGACTCCTTAGAGACCCAGTACTTC.

CDR3 protein: CAISARQGMDEQYF. The CDR3 DNA reads as TGTGCCATCAGTGCCCGACAGGGGATGGACGAGCAGTACTTC. This chain links TRBV10-3 with TRBJ2-7; 8 bases line up with TRBD1. This CDR3 has 14 amino acids. With V trimmed by 4 bases and J by 5 bases, 7 bases remained unmatched. CDR1 and CDR2 from the germline V gene are ENHRY and SYGVKD.

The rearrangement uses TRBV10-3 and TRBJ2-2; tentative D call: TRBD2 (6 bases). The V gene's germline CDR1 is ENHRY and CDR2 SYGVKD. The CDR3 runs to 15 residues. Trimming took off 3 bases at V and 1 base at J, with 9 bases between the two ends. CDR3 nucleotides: TGTGCCATCAGTGACCCGGGACTGAACACCGGGGAGCTGTTTTTT. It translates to CAISDPGLNTGELFF.